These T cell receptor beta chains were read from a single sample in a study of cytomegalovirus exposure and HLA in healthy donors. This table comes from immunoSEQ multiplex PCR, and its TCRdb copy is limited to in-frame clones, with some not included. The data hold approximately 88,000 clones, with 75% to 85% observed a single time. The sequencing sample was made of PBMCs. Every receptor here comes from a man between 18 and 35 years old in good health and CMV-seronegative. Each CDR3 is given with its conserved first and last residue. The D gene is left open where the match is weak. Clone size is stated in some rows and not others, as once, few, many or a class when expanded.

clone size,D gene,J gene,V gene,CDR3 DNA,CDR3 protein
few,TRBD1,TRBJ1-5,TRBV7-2,TGTGCCAGCAGCTCCGGGGGACAGGGGAGCAATCAGCCCCAGCATTTT,CASSSGGQGSNQPQHF
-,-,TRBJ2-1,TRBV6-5,TGTGCCACCGGGCTTATAGATAGCGCGAACAATGAGCAGTTCTTC,CATGLIDSANNEQFF
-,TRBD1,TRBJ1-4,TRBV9,TGTGCCAGCAGCGGGGGGACAGGGGGAAATGAAAAACTGTTTTTT,CASSGGTGGNEKLFF
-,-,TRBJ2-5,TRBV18,TGTGCCAGCTCACCGCCTGCTGGCAAAGAGACCCAGTACTTC,CASSPPAGKETQYF
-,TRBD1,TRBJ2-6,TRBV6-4,TGTGCCAGCAGTGACTGGACAGGGGGGAGCTCTGGGGCCAACGTCCTGACTTTC,CASSDWTGGSSGANVLTF
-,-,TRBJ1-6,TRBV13,TGTGCCAGCAGCTTAGGAGCCGGCGGGGGTAATTCACCCCTCCACTTT,CASSLGAGGGNSPLHF
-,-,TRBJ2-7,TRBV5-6,TGTGCCAGCAGCTTGGTTCCGGAGGCAGAGCAGTACTTC,CASSLVPEAEQYF
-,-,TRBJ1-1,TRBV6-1,TGTGCCAGCAGTGATGATGCAGGGTCCTCGGGTGAAGCTTTCTTT,CASSDDAGSSGEAFF
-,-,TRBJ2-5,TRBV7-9,TGTTCCAGCAGCTTACAGGGAACCCAAGAGACCCAGTACTTC,CSSSLQGTQETQYF
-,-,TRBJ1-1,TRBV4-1,TGCGCCAGCAGCCAAGAACACATGAACACTGAAGCTTTCTTT,CASSQEHMNTEAFF
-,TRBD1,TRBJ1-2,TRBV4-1,TGCGCCAGCAGCCGCAAGGACAGGGAGGGAATTAACTATGGCTACACCTTC,CASSRKDREGINYGYTF
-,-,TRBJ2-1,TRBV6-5,TGTGCCAGCAGTTACTCGACGGGATTCACCTACAATGAGCAGTTCTTC,CASSYSTGFTYNEQFF
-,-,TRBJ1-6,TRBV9,TGTGCCAGCAGCGTGGAACAGTATAATTCACCCCTCCACTTC,CASSVEQYNSPLHF
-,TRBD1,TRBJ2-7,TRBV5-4,TGTGCCAGCAGCTGGGGACAGGGAGCCTACGAGCAGTACTTC,CASSWGQGAYEQYF
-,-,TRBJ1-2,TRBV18,TGTGCCAGCTCATCCAACGGGTATGGCTACACCTTC,CASSSNGYGYTF
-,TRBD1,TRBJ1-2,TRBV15,TGTGCCACCAGCAGAGATGGGGTCGCGACAGGGAATGGCTACACCTTC,CATSRDGVATGNGYTF
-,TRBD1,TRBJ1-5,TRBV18,TGTGCCAGCTCACCGGGACAGGGAAGCCATCAGCCCCAGCATTTT,CASSPGQGSHQPQHF
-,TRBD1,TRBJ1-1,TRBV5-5,TGTGTCAGCAGCATGGACAGGGGGGACACTGAAGCTTTCTTT,CVSSMDRGDTEAFF
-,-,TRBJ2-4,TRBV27,TGTGCCAGCAGTTTGAGCAGGTCCCCGAACATTCAGTACTTC,CASSLSRSPNIQYF
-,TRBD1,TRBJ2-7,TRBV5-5,TGTGCCAGCAGCACTGACAGGGGATGGGCATACGAGCAGTACTTC,CASSTDRGWAYEQYF
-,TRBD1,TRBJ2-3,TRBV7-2,TGTGCCAGCAGCGCAACAGGGACAGGGAACACAGATACGCAGTATTTT,CASSATGTGNTDTQYF
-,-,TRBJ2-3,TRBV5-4,TGTGCCAGCCTCCCGGGGGTGGGGACAGATACGCAGTATTTT,CASLPGVGTDTQYF
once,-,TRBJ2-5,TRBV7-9,TGTTCCAGCAGCCCTCTAGAGACCCAGTACTTC,CSSSPLETQYF
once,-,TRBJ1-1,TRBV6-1,TGTGCCAGCAGTGCACCTTGGCCGGGATCGGTCGTCACTGAAGCTTTCTTT,CASSAPWPGSVVTEAFF
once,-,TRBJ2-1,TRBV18,TGTGCCAGCTCACTGGACTCACTCAATGAGCAGTTCTTC,CASSLDSLNEQFF
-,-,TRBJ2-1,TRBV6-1,TGTGCCAGCAGTGCCCTTGGGGCAGTTCAGTTCTTC,CASSALGAVQFF
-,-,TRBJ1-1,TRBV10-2,TGCGCCAGCACGAACCTAGGTGTGAACACTGAAGCTTTCTTT,CASTNLGVNTEAFF
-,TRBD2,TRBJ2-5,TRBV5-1,TGCGCCAGCGCGGGGGTGCTCCAAGAGACCCAGTACTTC,CASAGVLQETQYF
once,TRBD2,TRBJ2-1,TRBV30,TGTGCCTGTCCGCAAGCGGGGGTCGACAATGAGCAGTTCTTC,CACPQAGVDNEQFF
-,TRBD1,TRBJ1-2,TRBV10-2,TGCGCCAGCAGTGACTACGAGGGGGCAAGCTATGGCTACACCTTC,CASSDYEGASYGYTF
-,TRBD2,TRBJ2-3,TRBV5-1,TGCGCCAGCAGCTCTCTAGCGGGGGGAAGAGCAGATACGCAGTATTTT,CASSSLAGGRADTQYF
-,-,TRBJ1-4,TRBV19,TGTGCCAGTAGTATAGCTTCCGGGACATTGGCTGAAAAACTGTTTTTT,CASSIASGTLAEKLFF
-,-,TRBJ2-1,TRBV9,TGTGCCAGCAGCGTAAGAGTTGACAATGAGCAGTTCTTC,CASSVRVDNEQFF
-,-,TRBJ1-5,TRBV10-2,TGCGCCAGCAGTGACCGGGGGGCAGGGGACGATCAGCCCCAGCATTTT,CASSDRGAGDDQPQHF
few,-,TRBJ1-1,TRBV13,TGTGCCAGCAGCCCGAAATTCCAGGACACTGAAGCTTTCTTT,CASSPKFQDTEAFF
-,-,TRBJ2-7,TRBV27,TGTGCCAGCAGAATCTCGAGGGGGACCTACGAGCAGTACTTC,CASRISRGTYEQYF
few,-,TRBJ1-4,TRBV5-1,TGCGCCAGCAGCTTGGCCAGGGGCACTAATGAAAAACTGTTTTTT,CASSLARGTNEKLFF
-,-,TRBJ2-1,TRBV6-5,TGTGCCAGCAGAGAGATGACAGCGAGCGATGAGCAGTTCTTC,CASREMTASDEQFF
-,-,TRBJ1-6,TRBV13,TGTGCCAGCAGCACGGGAGGACACGGTGATTCACCCCTCCACTTT,CASSTGGHGDSPLHF
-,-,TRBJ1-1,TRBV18,TGTGCCAGCTCACCTGCGACTCAGGAAGCTTTCTTT,CASSPATQEAFF
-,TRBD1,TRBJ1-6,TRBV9,TGTGCCAGCAGCTTGGGACAGAACTCCTATAATTCACCCCTCCACTTT,CASSLGQNSYNSPLHF
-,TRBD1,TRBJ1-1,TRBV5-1,TGCGCCAGCAGCTTCGGACAGGGGAAAGGCGCTGAAACTTTCTTT,CASSFGQGKGAETFF
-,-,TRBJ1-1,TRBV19,TGTGCCAGTAGTATCCGCAGGGGTACTGAAGCTTTCTTT,CASSIRRGTEAFF
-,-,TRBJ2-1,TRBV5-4,TGTGCCAGCAGCTTGGCCTCGCGGCCGTCCTACAATGAGCAGTTCTTC,CASSLASRPSYNEQFF
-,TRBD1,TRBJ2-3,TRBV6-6,TGTGCCAGCACCTACCCTGGACAGGGCACAGATACGCAGTATTTT,CASTYPGQGTDTQYF
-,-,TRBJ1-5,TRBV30,TGTGCCTGTTCCCGACAGGAGGATCAGCCCCAGCATTTT,CACSRQEDQPQHF
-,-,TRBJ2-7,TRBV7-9,TGTGCCAGCAGCTTAGTTGGGGGGGCCACCCGGTTTAAGCAGTACTTC,CASSLVGGATRFKQYF
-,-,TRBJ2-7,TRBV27,TGTGCCAGCAGTTGGGCGGGGCAGTCCGAGCAGTACTTC,CASSWAGQSEQYF
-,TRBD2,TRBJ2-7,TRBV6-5,TGTGCCAGCAGACCCGGACTTGCGGGGGCCTACGAGCAGTACTTC,CASRPGLAGAYEQYF
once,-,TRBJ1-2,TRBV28,TGTGCCAGCAGTTTGATACAGGGAAACTATGGCTACACCTTC,CASSLIQGNYGYTF
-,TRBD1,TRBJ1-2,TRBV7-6,TGTGCCAGCAGCTCGGGACAGGTGAACTATGGCTACACCTTC,CASSSGQVNYGYTF
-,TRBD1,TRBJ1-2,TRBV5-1,TGCGCCAGCATCGACCCCCAGGACAGGGAAGGCTACACCTTC,CASIDPQDREGYTF
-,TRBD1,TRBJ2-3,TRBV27,TGTGCCAGCAGTGGAGGGACAGGGGGCCGGGATACGCAGTATTTT,CASSGGTGGRDTQYF
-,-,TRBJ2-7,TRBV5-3,TGTGCCAGAAGTTATCTAGCCTACGAGCAGTACTTC,CARSYLAYEQYF
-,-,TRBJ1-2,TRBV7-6,TGTGCCAGCAGCGGTCAGACAGGTTTAATACGTGGCTACACCTTC,CASSGQTGLIRGYTF
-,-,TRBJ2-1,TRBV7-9,TGTGCCAGCAGCTTAGGTGGCGGGTTGAACCACAATGAGCAGTTCTTC,CASSLGGGLNHNEQFF
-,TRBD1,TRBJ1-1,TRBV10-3,TGTGCCATCAGTGACGACAGGGTATGGACTGAAGCTTTCTTT,CAISDDRVWTEAFF
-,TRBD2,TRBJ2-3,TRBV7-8,TGTGCCAGCAGCCTGACCCTAGCGGTGGGCACAGATACGCAGTATTTT,CASSLTLAVGTDTQYF